The T cell receptor (beta chain) under discussion was sequenced for a study of shared clonotypes between healthy human individuals. Study information: Aged between 18 and 49, the donors were a couple of women and three men.

With respect to this clone: Antigen unknown.

Losses at the gene ends were 6 bases for V and 14 bases for J; bases not matched to a gene: 20. Germline lookup yields CDR1 MDHEN and CDR2 SYDVKM. The CDR3 contains 17 residues. Study results and limitations: Blood alone was sampled, and tissue repertoires likely differ.

Sequencing was performed with immunoSEQ multiplex PCR; in TCRdb, only in-frame clones are kept and a portion is missing. The sample holds 450,000 to 500,000 clones; more than 75% are singletons and the top ten take 12%. The chain carries TRBV28 and TRBJ2-1; 12 nucleotides line up with TRBD2. The source is a woman aged 40 to 55 in good health. Some clones in this sample may be carry-over from other donors' samples. Material: PBMCs. This chain's CDR3 is CASSLPHSGTSGFKEFF. In DNA form, the CDR3 reads TGTGCCAGCAGCCTTCCACACTCCGGGACTAGCGGGTTTAAGGAGTTCTTC.